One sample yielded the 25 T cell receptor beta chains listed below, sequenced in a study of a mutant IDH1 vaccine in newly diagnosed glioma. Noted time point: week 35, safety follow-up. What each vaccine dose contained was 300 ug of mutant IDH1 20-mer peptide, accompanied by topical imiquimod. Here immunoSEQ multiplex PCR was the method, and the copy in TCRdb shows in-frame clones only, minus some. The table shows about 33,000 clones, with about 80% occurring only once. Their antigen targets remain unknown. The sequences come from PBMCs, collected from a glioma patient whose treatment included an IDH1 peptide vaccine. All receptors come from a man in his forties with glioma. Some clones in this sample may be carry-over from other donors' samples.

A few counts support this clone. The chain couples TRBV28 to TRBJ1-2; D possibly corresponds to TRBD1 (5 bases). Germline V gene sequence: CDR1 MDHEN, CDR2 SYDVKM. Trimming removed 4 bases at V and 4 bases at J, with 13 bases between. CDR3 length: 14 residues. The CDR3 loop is CASSSTGLGYGYTF. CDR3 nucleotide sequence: TGTGCCAGCAGTTCAACAGGACTGGGCTATGGCTACACCTTC.

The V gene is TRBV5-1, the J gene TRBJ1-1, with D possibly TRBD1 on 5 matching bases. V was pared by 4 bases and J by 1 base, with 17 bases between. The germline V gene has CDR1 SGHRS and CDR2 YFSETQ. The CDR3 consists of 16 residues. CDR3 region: CASSPRGNLKNTEAFF. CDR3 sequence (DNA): TGCGCCAGCAGCCCGCGGGGGAACCTGAAGAACACTGAAGCTTTCTTT.

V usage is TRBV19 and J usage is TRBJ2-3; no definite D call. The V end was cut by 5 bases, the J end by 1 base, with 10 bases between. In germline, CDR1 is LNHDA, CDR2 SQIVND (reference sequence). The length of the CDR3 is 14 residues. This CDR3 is CASSPAGRTDTQYF. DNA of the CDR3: TGTGCCAGTAGTCCGGCAGGACGCACAGATACGCAGTATTTT.

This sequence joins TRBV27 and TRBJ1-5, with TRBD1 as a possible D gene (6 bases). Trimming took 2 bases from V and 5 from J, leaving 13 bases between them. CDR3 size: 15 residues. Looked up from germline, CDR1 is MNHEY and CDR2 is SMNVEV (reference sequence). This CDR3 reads CASSLVAGAYQPQHF. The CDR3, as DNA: TGTGCCAGCAGTTTAGTGGCAGGGGCGTATCAGCCCCAGCATTTT.

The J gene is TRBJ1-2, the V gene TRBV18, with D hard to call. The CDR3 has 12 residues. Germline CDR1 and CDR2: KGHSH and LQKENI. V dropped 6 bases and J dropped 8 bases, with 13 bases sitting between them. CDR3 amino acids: CASSPPSGGYTF. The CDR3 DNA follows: TGTGCCAGCTCCCCCCCCTCGGGAGGCTACACCTTC.

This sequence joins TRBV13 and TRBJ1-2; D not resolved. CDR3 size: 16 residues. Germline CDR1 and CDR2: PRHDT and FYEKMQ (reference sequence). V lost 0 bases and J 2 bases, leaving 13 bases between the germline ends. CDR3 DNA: TGTGCCAGCAGCTTAGGGTGGCAGGCGAGAAACTATGGCTACACCTTC. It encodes CASSLGWQARNYGYTF.

CDR3 nucleotides: TGTGCCAGCAGCTTATTCGGGACAGGGATCAACTATGGCTACACCTTC. Its protein product is CASSLFGTGINYGYTF. The rearrangement joins TRBV7-9 to TRBJ1-2; 9 nucleotides line up with TRBD1. V lost 2 bases to trimming and J lost 2 bases; unmatched junction nucleotides: 6. The CDR3 length is 16 residues. CDR1 is SEHNR, CDR2 FQNEAQ, per germline (reference sequence).

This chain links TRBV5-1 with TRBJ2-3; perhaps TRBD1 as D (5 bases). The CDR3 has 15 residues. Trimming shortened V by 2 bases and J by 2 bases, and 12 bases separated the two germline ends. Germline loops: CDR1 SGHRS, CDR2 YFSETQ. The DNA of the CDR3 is TGCGCCAGCAGCTTACAGGTTCCGAACACAGATACGCAGTATTTT. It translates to CASSLQVPNTDTQYF.

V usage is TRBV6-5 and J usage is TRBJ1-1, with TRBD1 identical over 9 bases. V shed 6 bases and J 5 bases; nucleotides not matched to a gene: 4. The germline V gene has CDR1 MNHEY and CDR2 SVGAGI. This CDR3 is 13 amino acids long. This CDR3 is CASRPDRGTEAFF. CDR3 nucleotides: TGTGCCAGCAGGCCCGACAGGGGGACTGAAGCTTTCTTT.

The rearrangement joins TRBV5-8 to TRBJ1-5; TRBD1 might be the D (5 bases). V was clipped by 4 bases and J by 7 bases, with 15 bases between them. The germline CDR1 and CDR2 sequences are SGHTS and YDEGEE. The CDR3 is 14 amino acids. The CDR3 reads CASSQLRVRQPQHF. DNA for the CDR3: TGTGCCAGCAGCCAACTCAGGGTTCGACAGCCCCAGCATTTT.

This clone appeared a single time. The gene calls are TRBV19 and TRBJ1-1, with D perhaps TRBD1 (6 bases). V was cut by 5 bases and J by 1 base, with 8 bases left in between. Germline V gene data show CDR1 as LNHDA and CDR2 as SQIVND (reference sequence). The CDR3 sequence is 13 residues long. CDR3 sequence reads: CASSLGQNTEAFF. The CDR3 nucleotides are TGTGCCAGTAGTTTGGGACAGAACACTGAAGCTTTCTTT.

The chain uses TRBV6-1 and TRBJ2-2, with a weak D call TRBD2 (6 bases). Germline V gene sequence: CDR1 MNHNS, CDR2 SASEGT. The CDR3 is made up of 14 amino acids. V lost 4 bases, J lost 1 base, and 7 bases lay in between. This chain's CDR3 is CASSAGLNTGELFF. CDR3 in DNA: TGTGCCAGCAGTGCGGGACTGAACACCGGGGAGCTGTTTTTT.

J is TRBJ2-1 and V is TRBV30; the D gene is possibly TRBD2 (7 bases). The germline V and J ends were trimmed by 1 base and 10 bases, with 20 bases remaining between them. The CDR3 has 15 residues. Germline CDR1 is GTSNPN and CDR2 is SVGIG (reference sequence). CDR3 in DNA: TGTGCCTGGAGTGGTCATAGGGGGGGGGTAGGCGAGCAGTTCTTC. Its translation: CAWSGHRGGVGEQFF. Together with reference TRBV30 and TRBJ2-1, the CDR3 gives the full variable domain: SQTIHQWPATLVQPVGSPLSLECTVEGTSNPNLYWYRQAAGRGLQLLFYSVGIGQISSEVPQNLSASRPQDRQFILSSKKLLLSDSGFYLCAWSGHRGGVGEQFFGPGTRLTVL.

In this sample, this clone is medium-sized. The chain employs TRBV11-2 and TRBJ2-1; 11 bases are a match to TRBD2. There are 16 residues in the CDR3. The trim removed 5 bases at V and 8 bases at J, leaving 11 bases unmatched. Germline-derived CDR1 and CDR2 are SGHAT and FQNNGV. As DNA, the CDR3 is TGTGCCAGCAGCCCGACGGGTAGCGGGGGGGTCGATGAGCAGTTCTTC. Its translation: CASSPTGSGGVDEQFF. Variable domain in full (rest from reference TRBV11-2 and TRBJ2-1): EAGVAQSPRYKIIEKRQSVAFWCNPISGHATLYWYQQILGQGPKLLIQFQNNGVVDDSQLPKDRFSAERLKGVDSTLKIQPAKLEDSAVYLCASSPTGSGGVDEQFFGPGTRLTVL.

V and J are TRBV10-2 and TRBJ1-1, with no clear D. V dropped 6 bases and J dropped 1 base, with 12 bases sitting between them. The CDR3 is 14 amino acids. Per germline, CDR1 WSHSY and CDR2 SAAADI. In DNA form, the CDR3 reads TGCGCCAGCAGGGACGGGATTGAGAACACTGAAGCTTTCTTT. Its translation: CASRDGIENTEAFF.

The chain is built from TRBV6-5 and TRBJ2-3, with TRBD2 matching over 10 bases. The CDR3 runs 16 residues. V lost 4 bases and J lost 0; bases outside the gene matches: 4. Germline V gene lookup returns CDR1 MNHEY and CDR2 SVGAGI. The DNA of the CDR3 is TGTGCCAGCAGTTTAGCAGCGGGGGGGAGCACAGATACGCAGTATTTT. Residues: CASSLAAGGSTDTQYF.

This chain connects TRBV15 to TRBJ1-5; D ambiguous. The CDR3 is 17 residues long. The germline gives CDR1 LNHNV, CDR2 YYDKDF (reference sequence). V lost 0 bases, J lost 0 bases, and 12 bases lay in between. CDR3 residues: CATSRDQNRYSNQPQHF. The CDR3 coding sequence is TGTGCCACCAGCAGAGATCAAAACAGATATAGCAATCAGCCCCAGCATTTT.

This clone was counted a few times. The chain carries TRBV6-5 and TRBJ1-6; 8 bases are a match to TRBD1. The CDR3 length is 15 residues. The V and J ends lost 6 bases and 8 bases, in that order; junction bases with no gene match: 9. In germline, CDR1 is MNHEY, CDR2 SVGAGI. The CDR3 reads CASSPLNRGYSPLHF. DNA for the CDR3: TGTGCCAGCAGCCCTCTAAACAGGGGGTATTCACCCCTCCACTTT.

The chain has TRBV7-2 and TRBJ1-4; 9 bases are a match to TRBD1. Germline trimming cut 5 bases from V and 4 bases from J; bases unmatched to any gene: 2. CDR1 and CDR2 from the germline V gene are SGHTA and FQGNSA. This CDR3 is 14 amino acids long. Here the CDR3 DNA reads TGTGCCAGCAGCCTGGGACAGGGTAATGAAAAACTGTTTTTT. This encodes CASSLGQGNEKLFF.

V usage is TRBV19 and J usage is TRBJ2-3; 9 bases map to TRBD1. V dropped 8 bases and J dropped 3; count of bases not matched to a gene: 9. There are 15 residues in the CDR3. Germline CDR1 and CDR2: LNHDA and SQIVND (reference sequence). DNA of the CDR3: TGTGCCAGTTCGGGACAGGGAAGGGGAACAGATACGCAGTATTTT. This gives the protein CASSGQGRGTDTQYF.

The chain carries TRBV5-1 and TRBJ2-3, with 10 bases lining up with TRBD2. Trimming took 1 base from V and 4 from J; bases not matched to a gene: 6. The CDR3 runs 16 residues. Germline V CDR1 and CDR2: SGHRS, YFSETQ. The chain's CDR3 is CASSLLGTSGADTQYF. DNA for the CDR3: TGCGCCAGCAGCTTGTTAGGTACTAGCGGGGCAGATACGCAGTATTTT.

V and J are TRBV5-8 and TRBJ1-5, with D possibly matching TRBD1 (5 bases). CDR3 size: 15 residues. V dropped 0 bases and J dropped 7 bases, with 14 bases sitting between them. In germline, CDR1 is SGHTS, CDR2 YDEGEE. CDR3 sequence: CASSLGRQNFQPQHF. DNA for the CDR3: TGTGCCAGCAGCTTGGGTCGACAGAACTTCCAGCCCCAGCATTTT.

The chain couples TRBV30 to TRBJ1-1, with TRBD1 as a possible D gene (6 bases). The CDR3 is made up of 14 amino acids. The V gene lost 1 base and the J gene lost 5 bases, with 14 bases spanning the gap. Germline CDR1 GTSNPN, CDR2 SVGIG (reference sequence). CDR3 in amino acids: CAWSAGTYLTEAFF. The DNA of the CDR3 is TGTGCCTGGAGTGCGGGGACATATTTGACTGAAGCTTTCTTT.

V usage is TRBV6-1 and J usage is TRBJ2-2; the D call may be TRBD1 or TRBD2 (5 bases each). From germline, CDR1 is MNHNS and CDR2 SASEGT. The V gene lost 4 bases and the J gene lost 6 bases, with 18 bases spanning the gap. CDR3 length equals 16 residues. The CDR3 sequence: CASSAEAGTTAGELFF. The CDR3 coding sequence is TGTGCCAGCAGTGCCGAGGCAGGGACCACTGCCGGGGAGCTGTTTTTT.

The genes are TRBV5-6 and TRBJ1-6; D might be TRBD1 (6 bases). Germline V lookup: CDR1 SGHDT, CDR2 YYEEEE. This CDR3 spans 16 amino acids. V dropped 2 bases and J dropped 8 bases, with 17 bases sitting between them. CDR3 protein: CASSFASGTLYSPLHF. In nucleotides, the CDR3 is TGTGCCAGCAGCTTTGCCTCCGGGACATTATATTCACCCCTCCACTTT.